Listed below are T cell receptor beta chains from one sample, sequenced in a study of shared clonotypes between healthy human individuals. Some clones are missing from TCRdb's copy, which holds only in-frame ones; the method was immunoSEQ multiplex PCR. This table has approximately 2,000,000 clones, 93% appearing once. Material: naive CD8+ T cells from PBMCs. The receptor set was obtained from a man between 18 and 29 years old in good health. Some clones in this sample may be carry-over from other donors' samples. CDR3s include the opening cysteine and the closing phenylalanine or tryptophan. A D gene is named only where the DNA matches it firmly. For some rows the clone size is stated as once, few or many, or as a class when expanded; others skip it.

d_call	v_call	j_call	clone_size	cdr3_aa
.	TRBV28	TRBJ2-1	.	CASSFGSYNEQFF
.	TRBV30	TRBJ2-2	.	CAWSRPIPGELFF
TRBD1	TRBV28	TRBJ2-7	.	CASSEDQGATGYEQYF
.	TRBV19	TRBJ1-1	.	CASSMAYLPGGNTEAFF
TRBD2	TRBV7-9	TRBJ2-3	.	CASSLRTSGRADTQYF
.	TRBV30	TRBJ2-7	.	CAWSDHLTGDWVLYEQYF
TRBD2	TRBV9	TRBJ2-7	.	CASSGGEGPQYF
TRBD1	TRBV27	TRBJ2-1	.	CASSTPWTGINEQFF
TRBD1	TRBV6-1	TRBJ2-7	few	CASGGRGTYEQYF
TRBD2	TRBV10-3	TRBJ2-3	.	CAISGGTSGNTDTQYF
TRBD1	TRBV7-2	TRBJ2-2	.	CASSTTGQGRTGELFF
TRBD2	TRBV6-5	TRBJ2-1	.	CASSYSGEGLYNEQFF
TRBD2	TRBV18	TRBJ2-3	.	CASSPLAGEKITDTQYF
.	TRBV6-5	TRBJ1-5	few	CASSYQGYNQPQHF
.	TRBV29-1	TRBJ2-7	once	CSVENRAYEQYF
TRBD1	TRBV9	TRBJ2-7	.	CASSLGTDREQYF
.	TRBV4-1	TRBJ2-1	.	CASSQSSYNEQFF
.	TRBV29-1	TRBJ2-7	.	CSVYLASSSYEQYF
.	TRBV2	TRBJ1-2	.	CASSEALAGPYGYTF
.	TRBV2	TRBJ2-5	.	CASSEKVAWETQYF
.	TRBV7-9	TRBJ1-2	.	CASSAPDTNGEGYTF
.	TRBV5-4	TRBJ2-1	.	CASSSGARGRNEQFF
TRBD1	TRBV5-1	TRBJ2-1	.	CASSLRQGAYNEQFF
TRBD2	TRBV27	TRBJ2-7	.	CASSLISAGGPDEQYF
TRBD2	TRBV4-1	TRBJ2-7	.	CASSQRGSGRAVEQYF